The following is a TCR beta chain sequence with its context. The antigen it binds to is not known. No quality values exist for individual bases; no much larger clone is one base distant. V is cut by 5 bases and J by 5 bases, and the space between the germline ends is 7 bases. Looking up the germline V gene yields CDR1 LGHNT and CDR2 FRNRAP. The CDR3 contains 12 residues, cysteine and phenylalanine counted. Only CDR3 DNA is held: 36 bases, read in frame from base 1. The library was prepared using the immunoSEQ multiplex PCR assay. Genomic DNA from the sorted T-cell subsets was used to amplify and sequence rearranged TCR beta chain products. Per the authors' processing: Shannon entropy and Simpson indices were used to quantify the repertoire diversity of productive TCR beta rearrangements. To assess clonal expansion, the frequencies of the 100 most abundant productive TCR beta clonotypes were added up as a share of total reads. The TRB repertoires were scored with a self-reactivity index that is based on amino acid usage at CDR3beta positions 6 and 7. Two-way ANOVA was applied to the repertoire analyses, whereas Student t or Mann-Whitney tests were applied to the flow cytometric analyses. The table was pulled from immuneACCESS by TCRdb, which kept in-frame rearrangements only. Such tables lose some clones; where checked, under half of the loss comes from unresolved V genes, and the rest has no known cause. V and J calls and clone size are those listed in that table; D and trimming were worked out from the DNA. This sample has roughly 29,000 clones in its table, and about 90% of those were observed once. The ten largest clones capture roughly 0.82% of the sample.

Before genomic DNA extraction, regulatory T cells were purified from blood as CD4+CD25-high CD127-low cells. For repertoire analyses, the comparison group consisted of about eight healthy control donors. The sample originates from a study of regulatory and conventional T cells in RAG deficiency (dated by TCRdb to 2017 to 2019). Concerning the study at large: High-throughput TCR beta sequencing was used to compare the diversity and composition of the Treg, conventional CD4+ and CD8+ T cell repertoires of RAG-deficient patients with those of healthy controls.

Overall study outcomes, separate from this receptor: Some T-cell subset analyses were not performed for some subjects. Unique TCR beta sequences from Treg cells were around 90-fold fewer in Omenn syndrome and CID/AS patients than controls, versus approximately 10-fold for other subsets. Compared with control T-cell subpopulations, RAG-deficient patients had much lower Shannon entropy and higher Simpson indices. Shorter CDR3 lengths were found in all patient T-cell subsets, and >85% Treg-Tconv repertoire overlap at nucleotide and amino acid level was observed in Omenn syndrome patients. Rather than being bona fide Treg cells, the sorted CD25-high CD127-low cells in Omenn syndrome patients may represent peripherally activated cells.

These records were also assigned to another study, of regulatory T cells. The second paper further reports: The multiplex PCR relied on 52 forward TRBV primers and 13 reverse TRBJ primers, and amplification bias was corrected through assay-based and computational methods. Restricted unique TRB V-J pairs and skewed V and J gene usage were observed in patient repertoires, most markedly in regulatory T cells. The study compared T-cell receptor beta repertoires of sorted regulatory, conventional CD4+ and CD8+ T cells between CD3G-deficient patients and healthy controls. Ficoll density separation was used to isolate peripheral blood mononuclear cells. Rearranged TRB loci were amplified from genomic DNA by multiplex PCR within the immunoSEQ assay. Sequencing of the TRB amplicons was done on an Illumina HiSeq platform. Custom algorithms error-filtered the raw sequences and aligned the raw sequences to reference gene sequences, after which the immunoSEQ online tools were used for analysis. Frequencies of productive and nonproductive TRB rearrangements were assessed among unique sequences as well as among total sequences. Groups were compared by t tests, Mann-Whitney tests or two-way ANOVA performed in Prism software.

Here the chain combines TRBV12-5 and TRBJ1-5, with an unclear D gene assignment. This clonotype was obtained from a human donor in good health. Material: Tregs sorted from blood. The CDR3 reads CASGDGYQPQHF. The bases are TGTGCTAGTGGTGACGGTTATCAGCCCCAGCATTTT.